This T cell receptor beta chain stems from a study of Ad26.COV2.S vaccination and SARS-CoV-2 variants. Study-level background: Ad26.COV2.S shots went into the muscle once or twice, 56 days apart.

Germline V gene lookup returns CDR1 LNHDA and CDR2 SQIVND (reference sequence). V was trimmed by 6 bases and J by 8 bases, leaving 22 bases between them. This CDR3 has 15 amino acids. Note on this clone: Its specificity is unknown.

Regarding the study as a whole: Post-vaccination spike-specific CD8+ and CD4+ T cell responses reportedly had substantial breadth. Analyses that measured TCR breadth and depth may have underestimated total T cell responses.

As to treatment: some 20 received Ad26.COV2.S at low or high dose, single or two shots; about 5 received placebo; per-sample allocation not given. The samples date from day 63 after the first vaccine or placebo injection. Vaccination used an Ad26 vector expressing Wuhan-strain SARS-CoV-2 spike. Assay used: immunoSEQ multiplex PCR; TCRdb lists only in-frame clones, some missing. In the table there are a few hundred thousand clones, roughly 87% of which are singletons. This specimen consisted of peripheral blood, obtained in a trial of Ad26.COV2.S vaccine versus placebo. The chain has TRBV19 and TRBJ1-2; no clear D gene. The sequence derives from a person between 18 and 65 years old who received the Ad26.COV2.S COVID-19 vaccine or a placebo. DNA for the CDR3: TGTGCCAGTAGCACCTCCCCCCGGCCCGTGGTCGGCTACACCTTC. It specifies CASSTSPRPVVGYTF.